This T cell receptor (beta chain) came from a study of blood T cell repertoires in COVID-19. In the study overall: From the United States, Italy and Spain came samples of acute and convalescent COVID-19. Sources were T cells, B-cell-depleted T cells, or PBMCs; the material itself was cDNA or gDNA.

Original processing methods: The assay estimated nucleated cells by amplifying reference gene primers. Some clones are missing from TCRdb's copy, which holds only in-frame ones; the method was immunoSEQ multiplex PCR. Clonal size and the V and J genes are those of that table, whereas D and trimming came from the DNA. Seen here are 110,000 to 150,000 clones, 84% observed once, and the top ten hold roughly a tenth. V was clipped by 10 bases and J by 3 bases, with 10 bases between them. This CDR3 has 12 amino acids. Germline CDR1 and CDR2: LNHDA and SQIVND (reference sequence). The origin of this receptor is a man aged 55 to 70 with active or convalescent COVID-19. The sample consisted of peripheral blood. V and J are TRBV19 and TRBJ1-3; no clear D gene. CDR3 sequence (DNA): TGTGCCATTGAGGGCGGTGGAAACACCATATATTTT. Residues: CAIEGGGNTIYF.